This T cell receptor beta chain was captured by sequencing in a study of shared clonotypes between healthy human individuals. Study-wide background: CD4 naive and memory got three plates each, CD8 naive two, CD8 memory one.

Concerning this clone itself: The antigen is not known. The junction and the germline gene differ at one end; a read error may be behind it.

Authors' analysis steps: ImmunoSEQ sequences covered only the junction and lacked quality scores; filtering therefore differed. Sequencing was performed with immunoSEQ multiplex PCR; in TCRdb, only in-frame clones are kept and a portion is missing. D and trimming come from the DNA, and the V and J calls and clone size come from that table. Of under 2,500,000 clones detected, under 97% appear once; the ten largest clones hold less than 0.15%. The CDR3 has 12 residues. Looked up from germline, CDR1 is SEHNR and CDR2 is FQNEAQ (reference sequence). The study, taken as a whole, reports: Shared clonotypes across all four donors exceeded non-shared ones in generation probability. Naive subsets, compared against memory subsets, generally had larger estimated richness values.

This receptor was taken from a man aged 18 to 30 in good health. This chain uses TRBV7-9 with TRBJ2-1; 8 bases map to TRBD2. What was sequenced was naive CD4+ T cells sorted from blood. Described subset: CD45RA+ positively selected. In nucleotides, the CDR3 is TGTGCCAGCAGCTTAGTCGAGCGGGAGCGGTTCTTC. Residues: CASSLVERERFF. Full variable domain (remainder filled in from reference TRBV7-9 and TRBJ2-1): DTGVSQNPRHKITKRGQNVTFRCDPISEHNRLYWYRQTLGQGPEFLTYFQNEAQLEKSRLLSDRFSAERPKGSFSTLEIQRTEQGDSAMYLCASSLVERERFFGPGTRLTVL.